The T cell receptor beta chain under discussion was sequenced for a study of blood T cell repertoires in COVID-19. Across the study: The study drew acute and convalescent COVID-19 samples from the United States, Italy and Spain.

Germline CDR1 and CDR2: LGHDT and YNNKEL (reference sequence). The CDR3 sequence is 16 residues long. With 8 bases clipped from V and 2 bases from J, the junction kept 12 bases outside the gene matches. Produced via immunoSEQ multiplex PCR; TCRdb's table is partial and in-frame only. The data hold fewer than 450,000 clones, with roughly 87% observed a single time. The chain employs TRBV3-1 (or the pseudogene TRBV3-2) and TRBJ2-5, with TRBD1 matching over 9 bases. This receptor was taken from a woman aged 30 to 39 who had recovered from COVID-19. The sequenced sample consisted of PBMCs or T cells enriched from blood (not recorded which). This chain's CDR3 is CASAYGQGLSQETQYF. The DNA of the CDR3 is TGTGCCAGCGCCTACGGACAGGGGCTTTCTCAAGAGACCCAGTACTTC.